The next 25 T cell receptor beta chains were all read from a single sample in a study of blood T cell repertoires in COVID-19. The data were produced by immunoSEQ multiplex PCR, yet TCRdb's version contains in-frame clones alone and is incomplete. The sample has some 64,000 clones, 72% seen once. The sequenced sample consisted of PBMCs or T cells enriched from blood (not recorded which). The receptors here all came from an older woman who had been exposed to COVID-19.

V is TRBV6-5 and J is TRBJ1-5, with TRBD1 matching 7 bases. The junction had 9 bases not matched to a gene; V was cut back by 6 bases and J by 4 bases. The CDR3 totals 15 residues. Germline CDR1 is MNHEY and CDR2 is SVGAGI. The CDR3 DNA reads as TGTGCCAGCAGGAGGGGGCGAGGGGGGAATCAGCCCCAGCATTTT. This sequence encodes CASRRGRGGNQPQHF.

The chain carries TRBV28 and TRBJ2-1, with 8 bases fitting TRBD1. CDR1 is MDHEN, CDR2 SYDVKM, per germline. The CDR3 contains 15 residues. V lost 5 bases to trimming and J lost 3 bases; unmatched junction nucleotides: 6. As DNA, the CDR3 is TGTGCCAGCAGTATCGGGACAGGTAGCTACAATGAGCAGTTCTTC. Its protein product is CASSIGTGSYNEQFF.

The chain recombines TRBV5-1 with TRBJ2-2; possibly TRBD2 for D (6 bases). CDR3 length: 15 amino acids. The V gene's germline CDR1 is SGHRS and CDR2 YFSETQ. Trimming took 4 bases from V and 2 from J, leaving 12 bases between them. The CDR3 here is CASSRDFPNTGELFF. The CDR3 DNA is TGCGCCAGCAGCAGGGACTTCCCAAACACCGGGGAGCTGTTTTTT.

This clone was seen a single time. This rearrangement joins TRBV9 to TRBJ2-7; 11 bases align to TRBD1. CDR1 is SGDLS and CDR2 is YYNGEE in the germline V gene. This CDR3 is 15 amino acids long. V lost 3 bases and J lost 0; bases outside the gene matches: 2. This CDR3 reads CASSAGTGGSYEQYF. CDR3 DNA: TGTGCCAGCAGCGCAGGGACAGGGGGCTCCTACGAGCAGTACTTC.

The table lists this clone with a few counts. V is TRBV2 and J is TRBJ2-7; 9 nucleotides agree with TRBD1. CDR3 length equals 14 residues. The V gene's germline CDR1 is SNHLY and CDR2 FYNNEI. With V trimmed by 4 bases and J by 4 bases, 5 bases remained unmatched. The CDR3 DNA reads TGTGCCAGCAGTGTACAGGGGGCTCGGTACGAGCAGTACTTC. It yields the protein CASSVQGARYEQYF.

CDR3 in amino acids: CASSDIQGAISNYGYTF. CDR3 DNA sequence: TGTGCCAGCAGTGACATACAGGGGGCTATCTCTAACTATGGCTACACCTTC. The chain uses TRBV28 and TRBJ1-2; 9 nucleotides agree with TRBD1. J was trimmed by 0 bases and V by 5 bases; bases with no gene match: 10. Germline V gene lookup returns CDR1 MDHEN and CDR2 SYDVKM. The CDR3 covers 17 residues.

The chain employs TRBV28 and TRBJ1-2, with D perhaps matching TRBD1 (6 bases). CDR1 MDHEN and CDR2 SYDVKM come from the germline V gene. Trimming shortened V by 3 bases and J by 5 bases, and 16 bases separated the two germline ends. The CDR3 is 15 amino acids. The CDR3, as DNA: TGTGCCAGCAGTTTCATTATGGGGGCGAAGTATGGCTACACCTTC. This translates into CASSFIMGAKYGYTF.

The V and J genes are TRBV6-5 and TRBJ2-3; unclear D gene. V lost 6 bases and J 1 base, leaving 5 bases between the germline ends. This CDR3 region has 12 residues. CDR1 and CDR2 from the germline V gene are MNHEY and SVGAGI. CDR3 sequence reads: CASRTGTDTQYF. The CDR3 DNA is TGTGCCAGCAGGACTGGCACAGATACGCAGTATTTT.

The table lists this clone with a few counts. The CDR3 region is CARTGDYGYTF. In DNA form, the CDR3 reads TGCGCCCGGACAGGGGATTATGGCTACACCTTC. J is TRBJ1-2 and V is TRBV20-1, with 9 nucleotides matching TRBD1. Germline loops: CDR1 DFQATT, CDR2 SNEGSKA (reference sequence). The CDR3 extends over 11 amino acids.

The chain couples TRBV2 to TRBJ2-7, with TRBD2 matching over 8 bases. Germline-derived CDR1 and CDR2 are SNHLY and FYNNEI. The CDR3 is made up of 14 amino acids. The V segment lost 6 bases and the J segment 6 bases; nucleotides outside the gene matches: 10. The CDR3: CASRERGGPSEQYF. As DNA, the CDR3 is TGTGCCAGCAGGGAACGCGGGGGGCCCTCCGAGCAGTACTTC.

This chain joins TRBV5-1 and TRBJ2-7, with a tentative D call TRBD1 (5 bases). The germline V gene encodes CDR1 SGHRS and CDR2 YFSETQ. Trimming removed 6 bases at V and 6 bases at J, with 13 bases between. This CDR3 region has 12 residues. CDR3 amino acids: CASTKQGIEQYF. For the CDR3, the DNA is TGCGCCAGCACCAAGCAGGGAATCGAGCAGTACTTC.

The genes are TRBV20-1 and TRBJ1-5; maybe TRBD1 (5 bases). The germline V gene encodes CDR1 DFQATT and CDR2 SNEGSKA (reference sequence). This CDR3 region has 13 residues. With 3 bases removed from V and 6 bases from J, the gap between germline ends came to 12 bases. CDR3 protein: CSASWDSSQPQHF. CDR3 bases: TGCAGTGCTAGTTGGGACTCAAGTCAGCCCCAGCATTTT.

The rearrangement joins TRBV5-6 to TRBJ2-5; 7 bases fit TRBD2. V was pared by 6 bases and J by 1 base, with 15 bases of the junction left unmatched. Germline CDR1 and CDR2: SGHDT and YYEEEE. The CDR3 covers 17 residues. The CDR3 DNA reads TGTGCCAGCACTCTGGAGGGCGGGAGACGGACCCAAGAGACCCAGTACTTC. Translation gives CASTLEGGRRTQETQYF.

V usage is TRBV11-3 and J usage is TRBJ2-7; D may be TRBD2 (5 bases). Trimming removed 4 bases at V and 2 bases at J, with 9 bases between. In germline, CDR1 is SGHNT, CDR2 YENEEA. This CDR3 contains 13 residues. Written as DNA, the CDR3 is TGTGCCAGCAGCTACGGACTTACCTACGAGCAGTACTTC. Protein product: CASSYGLTYEQYF.

The chain has TRBV30 and TRBJ2-2; 7 bases agree with TRBD1. The CDR3 sequence is 17 residues long. Losses at the gene ends were 3 bases for V and 4 bases for J; bases not matched to a gene: 14. Germline V gene data show CDR1 as GTSNPN and CDR2 as SVGIG (reference sequence). CDR3 in DNA: TGTGCCTGGAGAGGCTTTCCAGGGGGTAGGAGCACCGGGGAGCTGTTTTTT. It translates to CAWRGFPGGRSTGELFF.

This clone was observed a handful of times. The chain combines TRBV5-1 with TRBJ2-1; tentative D call: TRBD2 (6 bases). There are 14 residues in the CDR3. Trimming shortened V by 5 bases and J by 9 bases, and 18 bases separated the two germline ends. Germline V gene lookup returns CDR1 SGHRS and CDR2 YFSETQ. The CDR3 reads CASSPLSGEGEQFF. The CDR3 DNA reads as TGCGCCAGCAGTCCCCTTTCGGGAGAGGGTGAGCAGTTCTTC.

The gene calls are TRBV19 and TRBJ2-2; TRBD2 aligns across 9 bases. The germline CDR1 and CDR2 sequences are LNHDA and SQIVND (reference sequence). Trimming cost V 0 bases and J 8 bases; bases outside gene matches: 10. The CDR3 extends over 17 amino acids. The CDR3: CASSIDRGSGRSGELFF. CDR3 in DNA: TGTGCCAGTAGTATAGACCGTGGGAGCGGGAGGTCTGGGGAGCTGTTTTTT. Supplemented by reference TRBV19 and TRBJ2-2, the full variable domain reads DGGITQSPKYLFRKEGQNVTLSCEQNLNHDAMYWYRQDPGQGLRLIYYSQIVNDFQKGDIAEGYSVSREKKESFPLTVTSAQKNPTAFYLCASSIDRGSGRSGELFFGEGSRLTVL.

The rearrangement uses TRBV18 and TRBJ1-1, with D uncertain. Germline values: CDR1 KGHSH, CDR2 LQKENI. The CDR3 loop spans 12 amino acids. V was pared by 3 bases and J by 8 bases, with 10 bases between. The CDR3 DNA reads TGTGCCAGCTCACCGTTGACGGGAGAAGCTTTCTTT. It is translated as CASSPLTGEAFF.

This clone has a handful of counts. The gene calls are TRBV2 and TRBJ2-1; 13 bases are a match to TRBD2. Germline assignment: CDR1 SNHLY and CDR2 FYNNEI. The CDR3 contains 14 residues. V shed 6 bases and J 10 bases; nucleotides not matched to a gene: 6. CDR3 region: CASSAGLAGREQFF. CDR3 in DNA: TGTGCCAGCAGCGCGGGACTAGCGGGAAGGGAGCAGTTCTTC.

This clone showed up just once. The genes are TRBV28 and TRBJ2-3; the match to TRBD2 covers 8 bases. CDR3 length equals 15 residues. Trimming at V came to 5 bases and at J to 1 base, leaving 5 bases not matched to a gene. Germline assignment: CDR1 MDHEN and CDR2 SYDVKM. Here the CDR3 reads CASSQGTRRTDTQYF. For the CDR3, the DNA is TGTGCCAGCAGTCAAGGGACTAGACGCACAGATACGCAGTATTTT.

The sample holds many counts of this clone. The chain is built from TRBV2 and TRBJ1-3; TRBD1 is a possible D gene (6 bases). Germline loops: CDR1 SNHLY, CDR2 FYNNEI. Trimming took off 4 bases at V and 4 bases at J, with 11 bases between the two ends. The CDR3 has 14 amino acids. CDR3 region: CASSGTAPGNTIYF. In DNA, the CDR3 is TGTGCCAGCAGTGGGACAGCACCAGGAAACACCATATATTTT.

The rearrangement joins TRBV2 to TRBJ2-7; 9 bases map to TRBD2. This CDR3 spans 15 amino acids. Losses at the gene ends were 8 bases for V and 6 bases for J; bases not matched to a gene: 14. The germline V gene has CDR1 SNHLY and CDR2 FYNNEI. The CDR3 DNA reads TGTGCCAGCTCTGAAGGTCCTAGCGGGAAGGTCGAGCAGTACTTC. Its translation: CASSEGPSGKVEQYF.

This clone was observed many times. V usage is TRBV19 and J usage is TRBJ2-1; 11 nucleotides agree with TRBD2. The CDR3 has 19 residues. Germline V CDR1 and CDR2: LNHDA, SQIVND (reference sequence). V shed 1 base, J shed 9 bases, and the junction held 17 bases outside the gene matches. CDR3 nucleotide sequence: TGTGCCAGTAGTATAGGTTTAGGGGCTAGCGGGAGGCCAATAGGTGAGCAGTTCTTC. Encoded protein: CASSIGLGASGRPIGEQFF.

The rearrangement links TRBV2 to TRBJ2-2; D is unclear. The germline CDR1 and CDR2 sequences are SNHLY and FYNNEI. The CDR3 consists of 15 residues. V gave up 10 bases and J gave up 2 bases, with 17 bases separating them. The CDR3 nucleotides are TGTGCCACCTCGTTTAGTAGCCCCAACACCGGGGAGCTGTTTTTT. As protein: CATSFSSPNTGELFF.

This rearrangement joins TRBV27 to TRBJ2-5; TRBD1 is a possible D gene (5 bases). The CDR3 is 14 amino acids. Looked up from germline, CDR1 is MNHEY and CDR2 is SMNVEV (reference sequence). The V and J ends lost 9 bases and 5 bases respectively, with 19 bases between them. The DNA of the CDR3 is TGTGCCAGTGCTTATCAGGGTCATTCGGAGACCCAGTACTTC. It codes for CASAYQGHSETQYF.